Presented here are 3 T cell receptor beta chains from one specimen sequenced in a study of blood T cell repertoires in COVID-19. Here immunoSEQ multiplex PCR was the method, and the copy in TCRdb shows in-frame clones only, minus some. The profile shows 250,000 to 400,000 clones, about 89% of them singletons. Sequenced sample: PBMCs or T cells enriched from blood (not recorded which). Source of these receptors: a man between 60 and 70 years old who had recovered from COVID-19.

This CDR3 reads CASSPNGGLSTDTQYF. The CDR3 nucleotides read TGTGCCAGCAGCCCAAATGGGGGACTCAGCACAGATACGCAGTATTTT. The chain employs TRBV3-1 (or the pseudogene TRBV3-2) and TRBJ2-3, with a possible D match to TRBD2 (6 bases). Trimming shortened V by 4 bases and J by 0 bases, and 14 bases separated the two germline ends. In germline, CDR1 is LGHDT, CDR2 YNNKEL (reference sequence). This CDR3 is built from 16 residues.

The rearrangement joins TRBV5-8 to TRBJ2-3; the D gene is possibly TRBD2 (6 bases). This CDR3 is built from 15 residues. Germline CDR1 reads SGHTS; CDR2 reads YDEGEE. Trimming stripped 6 bases from V and 6 bases from J, with 20 bases between. CDR3 nucleotides: TGTGCCAGCACCAACCGGAGGGTCTTGGGGGATACGCAGTATTTT. It encodes CASTNRRVLGDTQYF.

The gene calls are TRBV2 and TRBJ1-1; 9 bases are a match to TRBD1. This CDR3 contains 16 residues. Per germline, CDR1 SNHLY and CDR2 FYNNEI. Trimming removed 4 bases from V and 4 bases from J; junction bases left unmatched: 10. The CDR3 loop reads CASSGGWGQGSTEAFF. The DNA for the CDR3 is TGTGCCAGCAGTGGGGGTTGGGGACAGGGTTCCACTGAAGCTTTCTTT.